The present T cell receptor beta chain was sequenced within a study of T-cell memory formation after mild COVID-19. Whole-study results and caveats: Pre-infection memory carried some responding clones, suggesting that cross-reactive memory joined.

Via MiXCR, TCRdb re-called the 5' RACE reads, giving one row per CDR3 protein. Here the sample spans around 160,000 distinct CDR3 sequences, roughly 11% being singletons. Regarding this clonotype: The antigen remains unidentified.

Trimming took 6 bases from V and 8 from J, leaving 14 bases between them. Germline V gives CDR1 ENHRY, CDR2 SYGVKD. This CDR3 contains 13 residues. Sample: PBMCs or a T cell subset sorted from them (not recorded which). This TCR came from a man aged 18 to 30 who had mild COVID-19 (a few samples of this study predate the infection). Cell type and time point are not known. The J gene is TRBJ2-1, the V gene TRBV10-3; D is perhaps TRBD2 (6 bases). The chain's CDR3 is CAIRRGTGYEQFF. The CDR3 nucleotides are TGTGCCATCAGACGGGGGACGGGGTATGAGCAGTTCTTC.